The TCR beta chain under discussion was sequenced for a study of blood T cell repertoires in COVID-19. As for the study in general: Italy, Spain and the United States were the sources of the convalescent and acute COVID-19 samples.

Generated by immunoSEQ multiplex PCR, the TCRdb table keeps only in-frame clones and is missing some. The repertoire holds about 73,000 clones, about four fifths seen once, with 25% to 30% in the top ten. The V end lost 1 base, the J end lost 3 bases, and 10 bases lay between the germline ends. Germline V gives CDR1 SGHDN, CDR2 FVKESK. The CDR3 spans 14 residues. The chain uses TRBV14 and TRBJ2-7; a possible D gene is TRBD1 (6 bases). What was sequenced was peripheral blood. The TCR was taken from a human donor in a cohort sampled during active COVID-19. DNA of the CDR3: TGTGCCAGCAGCCAAGTACTACAGGGCTACGAGCAGTACTTC. This codes for CASSQVLQGYEQYF.